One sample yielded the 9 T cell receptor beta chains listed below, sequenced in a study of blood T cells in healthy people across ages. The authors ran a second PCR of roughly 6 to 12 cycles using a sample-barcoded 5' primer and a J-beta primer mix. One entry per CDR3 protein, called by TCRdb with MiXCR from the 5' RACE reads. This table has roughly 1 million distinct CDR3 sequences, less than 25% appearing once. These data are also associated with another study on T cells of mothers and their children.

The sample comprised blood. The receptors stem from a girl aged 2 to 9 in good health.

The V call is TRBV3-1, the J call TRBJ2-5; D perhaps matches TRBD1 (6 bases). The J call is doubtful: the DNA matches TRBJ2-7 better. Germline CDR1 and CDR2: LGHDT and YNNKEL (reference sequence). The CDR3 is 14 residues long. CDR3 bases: TGTGCCAGCAGCCAAGGTGCAGGGGTCTACGAGCAGTACTTC. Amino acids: CASSQGAGVYEQYF.

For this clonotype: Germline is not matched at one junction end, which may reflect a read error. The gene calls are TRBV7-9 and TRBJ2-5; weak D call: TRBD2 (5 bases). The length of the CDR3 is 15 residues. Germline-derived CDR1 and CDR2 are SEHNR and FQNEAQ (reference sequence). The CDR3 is CASSRRGPKEETRYF. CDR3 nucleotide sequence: TGTGCCAGCAGCCGACGGGGTCCCAAGGAAGAGACCCGGTACTTC.

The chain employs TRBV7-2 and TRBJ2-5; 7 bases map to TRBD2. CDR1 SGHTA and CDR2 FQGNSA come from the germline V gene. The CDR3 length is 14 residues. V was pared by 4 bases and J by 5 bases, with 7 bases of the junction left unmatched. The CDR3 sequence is CASSSGGATETQYF. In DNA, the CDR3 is TGTGCCAGCAGCTCGGGGGGAGCGACGGAGACCCAGTACTTC.

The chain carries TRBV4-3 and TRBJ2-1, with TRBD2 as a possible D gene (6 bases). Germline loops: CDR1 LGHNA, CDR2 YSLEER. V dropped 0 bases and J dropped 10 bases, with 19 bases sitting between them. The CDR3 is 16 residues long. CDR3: CASSQEAFSGGNEQFF. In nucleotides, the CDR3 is TGCGCCAGCAGCCAAGAGGCCTTCTCCGGGGGTAACGAGCAGTTCTTC.

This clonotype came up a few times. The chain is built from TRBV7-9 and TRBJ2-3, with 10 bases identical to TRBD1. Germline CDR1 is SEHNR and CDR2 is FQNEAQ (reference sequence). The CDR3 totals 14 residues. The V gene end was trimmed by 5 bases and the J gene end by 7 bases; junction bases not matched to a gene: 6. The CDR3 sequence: CASSLGQGWYTQYF. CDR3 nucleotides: TGTGCCAGCAGCCTGGGACAGGGGTGGTATACGCAGTATTTT.

CDR3 coding DNA: TGTGCTAGTGGTTTAGGAGAATCTGGGGCCAACGTCCTGACTTTC. Protein product: CASGLGESGANVLTF. This chain joins TRBV12-5 and TRBJ2-6; D unresolved. There are 15 residues in the CDR3. Trimming shortened V by 3 bases and J by 1 base, and 7 bases separated the two germline ends. Germline lookup yields CDR1 LGHNT and CDR2 FRNRAP.

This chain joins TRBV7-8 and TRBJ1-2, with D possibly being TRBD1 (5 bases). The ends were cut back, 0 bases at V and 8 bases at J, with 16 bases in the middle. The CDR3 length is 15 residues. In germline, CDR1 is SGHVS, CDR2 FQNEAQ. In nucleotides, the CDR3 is TGTGCCAGCAGCTTAGCGCCGGGCAGGGCCTCGGGCTACACCTTC. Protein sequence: CASSLAPGRASGYTF.

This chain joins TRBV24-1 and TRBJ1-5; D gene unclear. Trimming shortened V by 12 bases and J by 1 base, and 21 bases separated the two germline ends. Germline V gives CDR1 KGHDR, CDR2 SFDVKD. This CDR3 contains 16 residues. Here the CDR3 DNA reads TGTGCCGAACAAACTGGTCCGGGTAGGAGCAATCAGCCCCAGCATTTT. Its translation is CAEQTGPGRSNQPQHF.

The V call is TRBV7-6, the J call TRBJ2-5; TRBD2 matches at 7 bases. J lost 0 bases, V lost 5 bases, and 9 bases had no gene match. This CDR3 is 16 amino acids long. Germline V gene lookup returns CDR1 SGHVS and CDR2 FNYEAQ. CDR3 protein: CASSLDGGSYQETQYF. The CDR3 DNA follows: TGTGCCAGCAGCCTTGACGGGGGGAGTTACCAAGAGACCCAGTACTTC.